The sequence of this T cell receptor (beta chain) was determined in a study of blood T cells in healthy people across ages. A J-beta primer mix and a sample-barcoded 5' primer were used in a second PCR of about 7 to 11 cycles. One entry per CDR3 protein, called by TCRdb with MiXCR from the 5' RACE reads. The sample holds 850,000 to 1,000,000 distinct CDR3 sequences, 40% to 60% seen once. This CDR3 comprises 17 residues. The V end lost 5 bases, the J end lost 0 bases, and 17 bases lay between the germline ends. CDR1 DFQATT and CDR2 SNEGSKA come from the germline V gene (reference sequence). Sample: blood. This clonotype originated in a man aged 25 to 40 in good health. The J gene is TRBJ1-6, the V gene TRBV20-1; unclear D gene. Here the CDR3 reads CSAANPLQASYNSPLHF. Here the CDR3 DNA reads TGCAGTGCTGCCAATCCACTGCAAGCCTCCTATAATTCACCCCTCCACTTT.